The 18 T cell receptor beta chains presented below share a single source sample, sequenced in a study of blood T cell repertoires in COVID-19. Profiled with immunoSEQ multiplex PCR; TCRdb holds only in-frame clones, not every one. The sample gives around 150,000 clones, 80% to 95% of which show up once; 4.5% to 5.5% is in the top ten. The sequenced material came from peripheral blood. These receptors were collected from a woman aged 45-65 years with acute or convalescent COVID-19.

The chain joins TRBV28 to TRBJ1-4; D possibly corresponds to TRBD1 (6 bases). The CDR3 sequence is 14 residues long. Deletions cut 6 bases from V and 7 bases from J, with 15 bases between. CDR1 and CDR2 from the germline V gene are MDHEN and SYDVKM. CDR3 region: CASSLDRRLEKLFF. CDR3 DNA: TGTGCCAGCAGCCTAGACAGGCGTCTTGAAAAACTGTTTTTT.

This sequence joins TRBV27 and TRBJ1-5; a weak D match, TRBD1 (6 bases). Trimming shortened V by 6 bases and J by 0 bases, and 15 bases separated the two germline ends. CDR1 is MNHEY, CDR2 SMNVEV, per germline (reference sequence). This CDR3 contains 16 residues. This chain's CDR3 is CASRGTDRYSNQPQHF. In nucleotides, the CDR3 is TGTGCCAGCAGGGGAACGGACAGATATAGCAATCAGCCCCAGCATTTT.

The genes are TRBV21-1 and TRBJ1-2; TRBD1 was called by the table and not checked on the DNA. TRBV21-1 is described as a pseudogene. The CDR3 has 12 amino acids. CDR3 sequence (DNA): TGTGCCAGCCCGGGACAGGGGAATGGCTACACCTTC. Its protein is CASPGQGNGYTF.

The J gene is TRBJ2-7, the V gene TRBV28; the match to TRBD1 covers 7 bases. The CDR3 contains 16 residues. V gave up 5 bases and J gave up 4 bases; unmatched junction bases: 14. From germline, CDR1 is MDHEN and CDR2 SYDVKM. In DNA, the CDR3 is TGTGCCAGCAGTCCCGAGAGGGGGCCGAAGGTGTACGAGCAGTACTTC. Its protein product is CASSPERGPKVYEQYF.

V gene TRBV9 combines with J gene TRBJ1-2, with D hard to call. Germline V gene lookup returns CDR1 SGDLS and CDR2 YYNGEE. This CDR3 spans 14 amino acids. V was pared by 0 bases and J by 6 bases, with 12 bases between. In nucleotides, the CDR3 is TGTGCCAGCAGCGTAGAGGAGGGTTTGAATGGCTACACCTTC. This gives the protein CASSVEEGLNGYTF.

J is TRBJ2-7 and V is TRBV28; a possible D gene is TRBD1 (5 bases). The V end was cut by 7 bases, the J end by 4 bases, with 20 bases between. This CDR3 contains 15 residues. Germline V gene sequence: CDR1 MDHEN, CDR2 SYDVKM. The CDR3 DNA reads as TGTGCCAGCACCATACGGACATCTGGACGTTACGAGCAGTACTTC. Protein product: CASTIRTSGRYEQYF.

This clone was seen only once. This sequence joins TRBV18 and TRBJ1-1; the D gene is possibly TRBD1 (5 bases). CDR1 and CDR2 (germline): KGHSH, LQKENI. Trimming removed 1 base at V and 3 bases at J, with 9 bases between. CDR3 size: 14 residues. CDR3 residues: CASSPLSRDTEAFF. The DNA for the CDR3 is TGTGCCAGCTCACCACTGAGCAGGGACACTGAAGCTTTCTTT.

The rearrangement uses TRBV6-5 and TRBJ1-1, with 12 nucleotides matching TRBD1. With V trimmed by 2 bases and J by 4 bases, 2 bases remained unmatched. The CDR3 is made up of 15 amino acids. Germline CDR1 reads MNHEY; CDR2 reads SVGAGI. The CDR3 region is CASSYGGQGATEAFF. The CDR3, as DNA: TGTGCCAGCAGTTACGGGGGACAGGGGGCCACTGAAGCTTTCTTT.

This CDR3 reads CASSFGQEQYF. CDR3 sequence (DNA): TGTGCCAGCAGTTTCGGACAAGAGCAGTACTTC. This chain links TRBV12-3 or TRBV12-4 with TRBJ2-7; D is perhaps TRBD1 (5 bases). The V end was cut by 3 bases, the J end by 7 bases, with 7 bases between. The CDR3 has 11 residues.

The genes are TRBV9 and TRBJ2-1; the match to TRBD2 covers 11 bases. J lost 5 bases, V lost 0 bases, and 4 bases had no gene match. The CDR3 is 16 amino acids. Germline CDR1 and CDR2: SGDLS and YYNGEE. Here the CDR3 DNA reads TGTGCCAGCAGCGTAGTAGGGACTAGCGGACACAATGAGCAGTTCTTC. It is translated as CASSVVGTSGHNEQFF.

Notes on this clone: At one boundary the junction diverges from the germline segment, which might be a read error. V and J are TRBV6-1 and TRBJ1-5, with D possibly TRBD1 on 6 matching bases. Germline CDR1 reads MNHNS; CDR2 reads SASEGT. This CDR3 has 12 residues. The CDR3 DNA sequence: TGTGCCAGCAGAGAAGGGACAAAGCCCCAGCATTTT. Translation: CASREGTKPQHF.

The gene calls are TRBV13 and TRBJ2-1; TRBD2 is a possible D gene (6 bases). CDR3 length: 13 residues. In germline, CDR1 is PRHDT, CDR2 FYEKMQ (reference sequence). Trimming shortened V by 2 bases and J by 10 bases, and 12 bases separated the two germline ends. CDR3 nucleotide sequence: TGTGCCAGCAGCTTAACCGGGACTCCAGAGCAGTTCTTC. Translation gives CASSLTGTPEQFF.

The CDR3 DNA sequence: TGTGCCAGTCCCCGACAGGGGGTTCAGCCCCAGCATTTT. This encodes CASPRQGVQPQHF. V gene TRBV27 combines with J gene TRBJ1-5; 9 nucleotides agree with TRBD1. Germline CDR1 and CDR2: MNHEY and SMNVEV (reference sequence). CDR3 size: 13 residues. V lost 9 bases and J lost 6; bases outside the gene matches: 6.

CDR3 region: CACSSGDSIFTDTQYF. As DNA, the CDR3 is TGTGCCTGCAGTAGTGGAGACTCAATCTTCACAGATACGCAGTATTTT. J is TRBJ2-3 and V is TRBV30; D is uncertain. Germline assignment: CDR1 GTSNPN and CDR2 SVGIG (reference sequence). Trimming stripped 6 bases from V and 2 bases from J, with 21 bases between. CDR3 length: 16 residues.

Only one count was recorded for this clone. The V gene is TRBV12-5, the J gene TRBJ2-1; 14 bases map to TRBD2. The germline gives CDR1 LGHNT, CDR2 FRNRAP. This CDR3 has 16 amino acids. Unmatched junction bases numbered 5, after V lost 3 bases and J lost 7 bases. CDR3 DNA: TGTGCTAGTGGTTTAGGACTAGCGGGGGGATATAATGAGCAGTTCTTC. Amino acid sequence: CASGLGLAGGYNEQFF.

The sample holds one count of this clone. The chain is built from TRBV3-1 (or the pseudogene TRBV3-2) and TRBJ1-4; D call uncertain. Germline CDR1 reads LGHDT; CDR2 reads YNNKEL (reference sequence). V lost 4 bases, J lost 7 bases, and 7 bases lay in between. The CDR3 is 12 amino acids. This CDR3 is CASSPPSEKLFF. CDR3 coding DNA: TGTGCCAGCAGCCCCCCCAGTGAAAAACTGTTTTTT.

J is TRBJ1-2 and V is TRBV7-9; 7 bases align to TRBD1. The CDR3 is 13 residues long. Trimming removed 5 bases from V and 5 bases from J; junction bases left unmatched: 5. CDR1 is SEHNR, CDR2 FQNEAQ, per germline (reference sequence). The CDR3 spells CASSQQTGYGYTF. DNA for the CDR3: TGTGCCAGCAGCCAACAGACAGGGTATGGCTACACCTTC.

The V and J genes are TRBV9 and TRBJ2-3; 9 nucleotides align to TRBD1. After removal of 3 bases from V and 1 base from J, the junction contained 18 bases not matched to a gene. The CDR3 runs to 20 residues. Germline V gene data show CDR1 as SGDLS and CDR2 as YYNGEE. The CDR3: CASSAPQQGAGARRTDTQYF. The CDR3 nucleotides read TGTGCCAGCAGCGCCCCCCAACAGGGGGCCGGGGCTAGGCGCACAGATACGCAGTATTTT.